The 24 T cell receptor beta chains reported below all come from one sample, sequenced in a study of neoadjuvant anti-PD-1 for oral cavity cancer. Only in-frame clones appear in the TCRdb table, and some are missing; sequencing was by immunoSEQ multiplex PCR. Of 15,000 to 20,000 clones listed, 55% to 70% are singletons. Material: PBMCs, obtained before nivolumab (anti-PD-1) treatment. These receptors were obtained from a person aged 35 to 85 with oral cavity squamous cell carcinoma.

This clone has only one observation. This chain connects TRBV7-6 to TRBJ2-6; a possible D gene is TRBD1 (6 bases). This CDR3 has 18 amino acids. Trimming took 1 base from V and 0 from J, leaving 13 bases between them. Looked up from germline, CDR1 is SGHVS and CDR2 is FNYEAQ. The CDR3 reads CASSLGAGVTSGANVLTF. DNA for the CDR3: TGTGCCAGCAGCTTAGGGGCAGGGGTCACCTCTGGGGCCAACGTCCTGACTTTC.

The genes are TRBV30 and TRBJ1-1; 9 bases align to TRBD1. The length of the CDR3 is 19 residues. V gave up 1 base and J gave up 4 bases; unmatched junction bases: 19. From germline, CDR1 is GTSNPN and CDR2 SVGIG (reference sequence). The CDR3 sequence: CAWSARGSGQGRMGTEAFF. DNA for the CDR3: TGTGCCTGGAGTGCCCGGGGGTCTGGACAGGGGCGAATGGGCACTGAAGCTTTCTTT.

This clone was seen a few times. The V and J genes are TRBV11-2 and TRBJ2-7, with TRBD1 matching 11 bases. Germline values: CDR1 SGHAT, CDR2 FQNNGV. This CDR3 has 13 amino acids. V was clipped by 7 bases and J by 4 bases; unmatched bases: 3. CDR3 DNA sequence: TGTGCCAGCAAGGGACAGGGGGTGTACGAGCAGTACTTC. Its protein product is CASKGQGVYEQYF.

This chain joins TRBV29-1 and TRBJ2-2; 7 bases match TRBD1. The V gene's germline CDR1 is SQVTM and CDR2 ANQGSEA. V shed 4 bases, J shed 1 base, and the junction held 6 bases outside the gene matches. The CDR3 covers 15 residues. CDR3 nucleotide sequence: TGCAGCGTTGTGACAGGGTCCCTGAACACCGGGGAGCTGTTTTTT. It translates to CSVVTGSLNTGELFF.

This clone came up once. This chain connects TRBV12-5 to TRBJ2-1; a possible D gene is TRBD1 (6 bases). This CDR3 is 13 amino acids long. Trimming left V 1 base short and J 9 bases short, with 10 bases between. CDR1 is LGHNT, CDR2 FRNRAP, per germline. CDR3 nucleotide sequence: TGTGCTAGTGGTTTGGACCCAGGGGCTGAGCAGTTCTTC. Translating gives CASGLDPGAEQFF.

The chain uses TRBV25-1 and TRBJ2-7, with D uncertain. CDR3 size: 13 residues. Trimming removed 2 bases at V and 2 bases at J, with 7 bases between. Germline CDR1 reads MGHDK; CDR2 reads SYGVNS. CDR3 protein: CASSEGGAYEQYF. The CDR3 DNA reads TGTGCCAGCAGTGAAGGTGGGGCCTACGAGCAGTACTTC.

The chain employs TRBV7-8 and TRBJ1-5; 8 bases agree with TRBD1. CDR1 is SGHVS and CDR2 is FQNEAQ in the germline V gene. The CDR3 runs 17 residues. The junction had 7 bases not matched to a gene; V was cut back by 3 bases and J by 0 bases. DNA for the CDR3: TGTGCCAGCAGCTTTGACAGGGGTTTGGGTAGCAATCAGCCCCAGCATTTT. It is translated as CASSFDRGLGSNQPQHF.

The V call is TRBV6-5, the J call TRBJ1-2; 8 bases align to TRBD1. The CDR3 is made up of 16 amino acids. CDR1 and CDR2 from the germline V gene are MNHEY and SVGAGI. The J segment lost 4 bases and the V segment lost 3 bases, leaving 10 bases of the junction unmatched. The CDR3 nucleotides read TGTGCCAGCAGTTATTCGGCAGGGGGCTCTACCTATGGCTACACCTTC. Its translation: CASSYSAGGSTYGYTF.

This clone was counted only a few times. J is TRBJ1-2 and V is TRBV15, with a weak D call TRBD1 (5 bases). Germline loops: CDR1 LNHNV, CDR2 YYDKDF (reference sequence). V shed 0 bases and J shed 4 bases, with 12 bases lying between them. This CDR3 is built from 15 residues. The CDR3 sequence is CATSRDEGAGYGYTF. CDR3 bases: TGTGCCACCAGCAGAGATGAAGGGGCGGGCTATGGCTACACCTTC.

This chain connects TRBV6-5 to TRBJ2-7, with 7 bases lining up with TRBD2. The junction had 8 bases not matched to a gene; V was cut back by 0 bases and J by 3 bases. The CDR3 is 16 residues long. Germline CDR1 is MNHEY and CDR2 is SVGAGI. The CDR3 DNA reads as TGTGCCAGCAGTTACTCACGTACTTGGGGGGGCTACGAGCAGTACTTC. It codes for CASSYSRTWGGYEQYF.

This clone was observed a handful of times. The V and J genes are TRBV30 and TRBJ2-1; perhaps TRBD2 as D (5 bases). This CDR3 is 17 amino acids long. The germline V gene has CDR1 GTSNPN and CDR2 SVGIG (reference sequence). V gave up 0 bases and J gave up 4 bases, with 19 bases separating them. The CDR3 reads CAWSVGAAAPFYNEQFF. DNA for the CDR3: TGTGCCTGGAGTGTTGGAGCGGCAGCCCCCTTTTACAATGAGCAGTTCTTC.

V gene TRBV27 combines with J gene TRBJ2-5; 7 bases align to TRBD2. Germline V gene lookup returns CDR1 MNHEY and CDR2 SMNVEV (reference sequence). Trimming removed 4 bases from V and 2 bases from J; junction bases left unmatched: 7. The length of the CDR3 is 15 residues. CDR3 residues: CASSSLRAGQETQYF. The CDR3 DNA sequence: TGTGCCAGCAGTTCCTTAAGAGCGGGACAAGAGACCCAGTACTTC.

The chain recombines TRBV10-3 with TRBJ1-1; D uncertain. The germline V gene has CDR1 ENHRY and CDR2 SYGVKD. This CDR3 spans 15 amino acids. V lost 5 bases and J lost 6, with 19 bases in between. This CDR3 reads CAISFVPSSDSEAFF. DNA of the CDR3: TGTGCCATCAGTTTCGTACCCTCCTCAGACTCTGAAGCTTTCTTT.

There are a few counts of this clone. The V gene is TRBV5-1, the J gene TRBJ2-1; maybe TRBD2 (6 bases). Trimming removed 0 bases at V and 8 bases at J, with 15 bases between. In germline, CDR1 is SGHRS, CDR2 YFSETQ. This CDR3 has 15 amino acids. CDR3 residues: CASSLGWRGGDEQFF. CDR3 in DNA: TGCGCCAGCAGCTTGGGATGGCGGGGAGGTGATGAGCAGTTCTTC.

This clone showed up just a few times. J is TRBJ2-7 and V is TRBV7-8; no definite D call. Trimming pared 1 base from V and 9 bases from J, leaving 13 bases between. This CDR3 spans 13 amino acids. The germline V gene has CDR1 SGHVS and CDR2 FQNEAQ. In DNA, the CDR3 is TGTGCCAGCAGCTTAGGGGCGACCGTCGGGCAGTACTTC. Protein product: CASSLGATVGQYF. Drawing the rest from reference TRBV7-8 and TRBJ2-7, the complete variable domain is GAGVSQSPRYKVAKRGQDVALRCDPISGHVSLFWYQQALGQGPEFLTYFQNEAQLDKSGLPSDRFFAERPEGSVSTLKIQRTQQEDSAVYLCASSLGATVGQYFGPGTRLTVT.

The V call is TRBV18, the J call TRBJ2-5; D gene ambiguous. Trimming took off 1 base at V and 1 base at J, with 4 bases between the two ends. Per germline, CDR1 KGHSH and CDR2 LQKENI. The CDR3 totals 13 residues. The CDR3 sequence is CASSPQAQETQYF. The CDR3 region has the DNA TGTGCCAGCTCACCACAGGCCCAAGAGACCCAGTACTTC. Full variable domain (outside the CDR3, taken from reference TRBV18 and TRBJ2-5): NAGVMQNPRHLVRRRGQEARLRCSPMKGHSHVYWYRQLPEEGLKFMVYLQKENIIDESGMPKERFSAEFPKEGPSILRIQQVVRGDSAAYFCASSPQAQETQYFGPGTRLLVL.

The genes are TRBV2 and TRBJ2-7; D gene uncertain. This CDR3 has 12 residues. Germline-derived CDR1 and CDR2 are SNHLY and FYNNEI. The V gene lost 6 bases and the J gene lost 6 bases, with 12 bases spanning the gap. CDR3 nucleotides: TGTGCCAGCAGGGCCTCCGTACGCGAGCAGTACTTC. Protein product: CASRASVREQYF.

A few counts support this clone. The chain joins TRBV9 to TRBJ1-1; D might be TRBD1 (6 bases). The CDR3 has 14 amino acids. Germline V CDR1 and CDR2: SGDLS, YYNGEE. Deletions cut 3 bases from V and 4 bases from J, with 13 bases between. The CDR3: CASSAGTHGTEAFF. The CDR3, as DNA: TGTGCCAGCAGCGCCGGGACACACGGCACTGAAGCTTTCTTT.

The chain uses TRBV7-2 and TRBJ2-5; TRBD1 matches at 8 bases. CDR3 length: 15 amino acids. CDR1 and CDR2 (germline): SGHTA, FQGNSA. The J segment lost 5 bases and the V segment lost 5 bases, leaving 10 bases of the junction unmatched. The CDR3 DNA follows: TGTGCCAGCAGCCAGGGGACAGGCGGGCGGGAGACCCAGTACTTC. Translation: CASSQGTGGRETQYF.

The V call is TRBV2, the J call TRBJ2-4; unclear D gene. Germline-derived CDR1 and CDR2 are SNHLY and FYNNEI. V lost 1 base and J 1 base, leaving 8 bases between the germline ends. The CDR3 totals 15 residues. The CDR3 nucleotides read TGTGCCAGCAGTGAAGTGGGCTTTGCCAAAAACATTCAGTACTTC. It codes for CASSEVGFAKNIQYF. Based on the CDR3 plus reference TRBV2 and TRBJ2-4, the full variable domain is EPEVTQTPSHQVTQMGQEVILRCVPISNHLYFYWYRQILGQKVEFLVSFYNNEISEKSEIFDDQFSVERPDGSNFTLKIRSTKLEDSAMYFCASSEVGFAKNIQYFGAGTRLSVL.

The V gene is TRBV14, the J gene TRBJ2-7, with a weak D call TRBD1 (6 bases). There are 13 residues in the CDR3. Trimming shortened V by 0 bases and J by 6 bases, and 9 bases separated the two germline ends. Germline V lookup: CDR1 SGHDN, CDR2 FVKESK. CDR3 amino acids: CASSQEQGTEQYF. As DNA, the CDR3 is TGTGCCAGCAGCCAAGAACAGGGTACCGAGCAGTACTTC. Variable domain in full (rest from reference TRBV14 and TRBJ2-7): EAGVTQFPSHSVIEKGQTVTLRCDPISGHDNLYWYRRVMGKEIKFLLHFVKESKQDESGMPNNRFLAERTGGTYSTLKVQPAELEDSGVYFCASSQEQGTEQYFGPGTRLTVT.

The V and J genes are TRBV6-6 and TRBJ1-5; 9 bases map to TRBD1. V gave up 5 bases and J gave up 3 bases; unmatched junction bases: 2. The CDR3 totals 14 residues. Germline V gives CDR1 MNHNY, CDR2 SVGAGI (reference sequence). CDR3 nucleotide sequence: TGTGCCAGCAGTCGGACAGGGGACAATCAGCCCCAGCATTTT. Translation gives CASSRTGDNQPQHF.

The genes are TRBV30 and TRBJ1-4; D not certain. CDR3 length: 12 residues. V lost 2 bases and J lost 6, with 7 bases in between. The V gene's germline CDR1 is GTSNPN and CDR2 SVGIG (reference sequence). CDR3 loop: CAWSPGHEKLFF. CDR3 in DNA: TGTGCCTGGAGTCCGGGTCATGAAAAACTGTTTTTT.

This clone was counted a single time. This sequence joins TRBV6-5 and TRBJ2-7, with TRBD2 matching over 15 bases. This CDR3 is 15 amino acids long. Trimming at V came to 6 bases and at J to 4 bases, leaving 4 bases not matched to a gene. Germline loops: CDR1 MNHEY, CDR2 SVGAGI. CDR3 in DNA: TGTGCCAGCAGCGGCGGGACTAGCGGGAGGTACGAGCAGTACTTC. Amino acid sequence: CASSGGTSGRYEQYF.